Each of the 25 T cell receptor beta chains below was sequenced from the same sample in a study of CD8+ T cells in alopecia areata. Isolated RNA was reverse transcribed into cDNA used as the sequencing template. Profiling relied on immunoSEQ multiplex PCR, and the TCRdb table lists in-frame clones only, not all of them. The table shows 100,000 to 150,000 clones, with around 50% occurring only once. Sequencing was done on a sample of NKG2D-low CD8+ T cells sorted from blood. These receptors all come from a human donor with alopecia areata.

The rearrangement uses TRBV11-2 and TRBJ2-3; D may be TRBD1 (6 bases). CDR1 is SGHAT, CDR2 FQNNGV, per germline. V dropped 5 bases and J dropped 8 bases, with 20 bases sitting between them. The CDR3 length is 15 residues. The CDR3 DNA sequence: TGTGCCAGCAGCGGACGACAGGACCCCAAGGGTACGCAGTATTTT. Its protein product is CASSGRQDPKGTQYF.

V and J are TRBV9 and TRBJ2-1; TRBD2 agrees at 13 bases. Unmatched junction bases numbered 5, after V lost 3 bases and J lost 8 bases. This CDR3 is built from 15 residues. CDR1 and CDR2 (germline): SGDLS, YYNGEE. CDR3 DNA sequence: TGTGCCAGCAGCGGAACTAGCGGGAGGGCCGATGAGCAGTTCTTC. Translating it yields CASSGTSGRADEQFF.

This clone appeared a single time. This rearrangement joins TRBV4-1 to TRBJ2-7; 10 nucleotides align to TRBD2. Trimming removed 1 base from V and 7 bases from J; junction bases left unmatched: 13. In germline, CDR1 is MGHRA, CDR2 YSYEKL. The length of the CDR3 is 17 residues. The CDR3 DNA follows: TGCGCCAGCAGCCAAGCTTTTAGCGGGGGGATATTTTCAGAGCAGTACTTC. Amino acids: CASSQAFSGGIFSEQYF.

This clone has just a few counts. The V call is TRBV11-2, the J call TRBJ2-7, with D maybe TRBD1 (6 bases). The length of the CDR3 is 13 residues. Trimming took 9 bases from V and 2 from J, leaving 14 bases between them. Germline V gives CDR1 SGHAT, CDR2 FQNNGV. The CDR3 coding sequence is TGTGCCAGTCAGGGGTCCGGTACCTACGAGCAGTACTTC. It translates to CASQGSGTYEQYF.

This rearrangement joins TRBV29-1 to TRBJ2-2; D is ambiguous. Germline values: CDR1 SQVTM, CDR2 ANQGSEA. The length of the CDR3 is 12 residues. Between the trimmed V and J ends, which lost 2 bases and 4 bases, there was a span of 5 bases. In DNA, the CDR3 is TGCAGCGTTGAATCCGCCACCGGGGAGCTGTTTTTT. It encodes CSVESATGELFF.

The rearrangement links TRBV27 to TRBJ2-7, with 7 bases lining up with TRBD2. The CDR3 runs to 14 residues. Looked up from germline, CDR1 is MNHEY and CDR2 is SMNVEV (reference sequence). V dropped 3 bases and J dropped 6; count of bases not matched to a gene: 8. In DNA form, the CDR3 reads TGTGCCAGCAGTTTGTGGCGGGAGCAAGGCGAGCAGTACTTC. Its translation is CASSLWREQGEQYF.

This chain connects TRBV4-3 to TRBJ1-2, with no clear D. With 2 bases removed from V and 5 bases from J, the gap between germline ends came to 15 bases. Germline V gene lookup returns CDR1 LGHNA and CDR2 YSLEER. The CDR3 has 15 residues. In DNA form, the CDR3 reads TGCGCCAGCAGCCAAAGTCGTCCGCTAACGTATGGCTACACCTTC. Translating gives CASSQSRPLTYGYTF.

The gene calls are TRBV29-1 and TRBJ2-1; 9 bases fit TRBD2. Germline lookup yields CDR1 SQVTM and CDR2 ANQGSEA. The CDR3 spans 12 residues. Trimming removed 7 bases from V and 4 bases from J; junction bases left unmatched: 2. CDR3 sequence (DNA): TGCAGCGGCGGGAGGGAGTACAATGAGCAGTTCTTC. Translated: CSGGREYNEQFF.

A few counts support this clone. For the CDR3, the DNA is TGTGCCAGCAGCTTCTCGGGACAGGGGTACGAGCAGTACTTC. It encodes CASSFSGQGYEQYF. The genes are TRBV13 and TRBJ2-7; 10 bases are a match to TRBD1. The germline V gene encodes CDR1 PRHDT and CDR2 FYEKMQ (reference sequence). CDR3 size: 14 residues. The V segment lost 3 bases and the J segment 4 bases; nucleotides outside the gene matches: 3.

The genes are TRBV7-6 and TRBJ2-3, with TRBD1 as a possible D gene (6 bases). CDR1 is SGHVS and CDR2 is FNYEAQ in the germline V gene. This CDR3 contains 13 residues. The V and J ends lost 10 bases and 4 bases respectively, with 15 bases between them. The CDR3 loop is CATGYPGADTQYF. In DNA form, the CDR3 reads TGTGCCACCGGGTATCCAGGGGCAGATACGCAGTATTTT.

The chain employs TRBV30 and TRBJ1-5; D is uncertain. V shed 0 bases and J shed 4 bases, with 16 bases lying between them. This CDR3 spans 16 amino acids. Germline V gene data show CDR1 as GTSNPN and CDR2 as SVGIG (reference sequence). The CDR3 DNA sequence: TGTGCCTGGAGTGTTGATCAAGGACTGATTAATCAGCCCCAGCATTTT. Encoded protein: CAWSVDQGLINQPQHF.

This chain joins TRBV4-2 and TRBJ2-1, with D possibly being TRBD2 (5 bases). V shed 5 bases and J shed 9 bases, with 8 bases lying between them. CDR1 and CDR2 (germline): LGHNA, YNFKEQ. This CDR3 spans 11 amino acids. The CDR3 loop is CASSGGGEQFF. As DNA, the CDR3 is TGTGCCAGCAGCGGTGGAGGTGAGCAGTTCTTC.

J is TRBJ2-3 and V is TRBV29-1; possible D gene TRBD2, 6 bases. Trimming took 2 bases from V and 14 from J, leaving 26 bases between them. The germline CDR1 and CDR2 sequences are SQVTM and ANQGSEA. The CDR3 spans 15 residues. CDR3: CSVEYSSETSLKAYF. In nucleotides, the CDR3 is TGCAGCGTTGAATACTCTAGCGAGACCTCGCTCAAGGCGTATTTT.

The rearrangement links TRBV30 to TRBJ1-1, with D hard to call. The CDR3 consists of 17 residues. Trimming took off 0 bases at V and 1 base at J, with 18 bases between the two ends. Germline CDR1 reads GTSNPN; CDR2 reads SVGIG (reference sequence). The CDR3, as DNA: TGTGCCTGGAGTGTACAGAAGGAGGGCCGACCGAACACTGAAGCTTTCTTT. This gives the protein CAWSVQKEGRPNTEAFF.

The CDR3 sequence: CASSQASTGAYGYTF. The CDR3 coding sequence is TGCGCCAGCAGTCAAGCTTCCACGGGCGCCTATGGCTACACCTTC. V and J are TRBV23-1 and TRBJ1-2; D call uncertain. TRBV23-1 counts as an open reading frame of uncertain function. Trimming removed 2 bases from V and 4 bases from J, with 14 bases in between. The CDR3 length is 15 residues.

In the case of this clone: Different DNA sequences within this sample yield the same CDR3. J is TRBJ1-2 and V is TRBV29-1; 7 nucleotides line up with TRBD1. Germline V gene sequence: CDR1 SQVTM, CDR2 ANQGSEA. The CDR3 is 13 residues long. Losses at the gene ends were 6 bases for V and 2 bases for J; bases not matched to a gene: 6. The CDR3 DNA reads as TGCAGCGTAGACCCGGGACAGAACTATGGCTACACCTTC. This encodes CSVDPGQNYGYTF.

This chain connects TRBV9 to TRBJ1-3, with TRBD1 matching over 9 bases. The germline V gene has CDR1 SGDLS and CDR2 YYNGEE. The CDR3 totals 14 residues. Losses at the gene ends were 3 bases for V and 6 bases for J; bases not matched to a gene: 4. CDR3 loop: CASSARTGANTIYF. In nucleotides, the CDR3 is TGTGCCAGCAGCGCGAGGACAGGGGCAAACACCATATATTTT. The complete variable domain, with remaining parts taken from reference TRBV9 and TRBJ1-3, reads DSGVTQTPKHLITATGQRVTLRCSPRSGDLSVYWYQQSLDQGLQFLIQYYNGEERAKGNILERFSAQQFPDLHSELNLSSLELGDSALYFCASSARTGANTIYFGEGSWLTVV.

This clone appeared a few times. V gene TRBV29-1 combines with J gene TRBJ2-7; unclear D gene. Germline loops: CDR1 SQVTM, CDR2 ANQGSEA. V was pared by 0 bases and J by 0 bases, with 12 bases between. The CDR3 loop spans 15 amino acids. CDR3 sequence reads: CSVEDQADSSYEQYF. DNA of the CDR3: TGCAGCGTTGAAGATCAGGCGGATAGCTCCTACGAGCAGTACTTC.

The V and J genes are TRBV30 and TRBJ1-1; D is uncertain. There are 12 residues in the CDR3. Germline V CDR1 and CDR2: GTSNPN, SVGIG (reference sequence). V lost 3 bases to trimming and J lost 4 bases, with 9 bases between them. The CDR3 nucleotides read TGTGCCTGGAGCTACGGTGGCACTGAAGCTTTCTTT. Its translation is CAWSYGGTEAFF.

The chain employs TRBV14 and TRBJ2-7; D is possibly TRBD1 (6 bases). The CDR3 sequence is 13 residues long. Deletions cut 3 bases from V and 8 bases from J, with 14 bases between. Germline values: CDR1 SGHDN, CDR2 FVKESK. The CDR3 region is CASSQQGKRKQYF. The CDR3 nucleotides are TGTGCCAGCAGCCAGCAGGGGAAGAGAAAGCAGTACTTC. The entire variable domain, with the rest obtained from reference TRBV14 and TRBJ2-7, is as follows: EAGVTQFPSHSVIEKGQTVTLRCDPISGHDNLYWYRRVMGKEIKFLLHFVKESKQDESGMPNNRFLAERTGGTYSTLKVQPAELEDSGVYFCASSQQGKRKQYFGPGTRLTVT.

As concerns this clone: One end of the junction does not line up with germline, which may come from a read error. The chain couples TRBV29-1 to TRBJ2-1; 8 bases agree with TRBD1. CDR1 SQVTM and CDR2 ANQGSEA come from the germline V gene. The CDR3 totals 12 residues. This CDR3 is CSVVFPGTGVIF. CDR3 DNA: TGCAGCGTTGTATTCCCCGGGACAGGAGTAATCTTC.

The chain joins TRBV5-1 to TRBJ2-7; no reliable D call. This CDR3 is 14 amino acids long. In germline, CDR1 is SGHRS, CDR2 YFSETQ. V dropped 7 bases and J dropped 0 bases, with 14 bases sitting between them. This CDR3 is CASSGPGPSYEQYF. In DNA form, the CDR3 reads TGCGCCAGCTCCGGACCAGGACCCTCCTACGAGCAGTACTTC. Full variable domain (missing parts from reference TRBV5-1 and TRBJ2-7): KAGVTQTPRYLIKTRGQQVTLSCSPISGHRSVSWYQQTPGQGLQFLFEYFSETQRNKGNFPGRFSGRQFSNSRSEMNVSTLELGDSALYLCASSGPGPSYEQYFGPGTRLTVT.

The chain couples TRBV14 to TRBJ2-5; tentatively, D is TRBD1 (7 bases). Germline CDR1 SGHDN, CDR2 FVKESK. V was cut by 5 bases and J by 5 bases, with 12 bases left in between. This CDR3 region has 13 residues. The CDR3 coding sequence is TGTGCCAGCAGCTGGACAGGAGGGGAGACCCAGTACTTC. As protein: CASSWTGGETQYF.

The chain employs TRBV29-1 and TRBJ2-1, with 11 bases that match TRBD2. The V and J ends lost 3 bases and 10 bases, in that order; junction bases with no gene match: 23. The germline gives CDR1 SQVTM, CDR2 ANQGSEA. This CDR3 comprises 19 residues. This chain's CDR3 is CSVDGTGEGLLAGEREQFF. The CDR3 nucleotides are TGCAGCGTTGATGGTACAGGCGAAGGGCTACTAGCGGGGGAGAGGGAGCAGTTCTTC.

As DNA, the CDR3 is TGTGCCAGCAGCCCTCCGGACAGGGGTATGGAGACCCAGTACTTC. As protein: CASSPPDRGMETQYF. The chain couples TRBV7-9 to TRBJ2-5; 9 bases line up with TRBD1. Germline V gene sequence: CDR1 SEHNR, CDR2 FQNEAQ (reference sequence). The CDR3 covers 15 residues. Unmatched junction bases numbered 9, after V lost 5 bases and J lost 5 bases.